These 29 T cell receptor beta chains came from one sample sequenced in a study of CD8 T cells in ankylosing spondylitis. TCRdb used MiXCR to reprocess the 5' RACE reads, holding one entry per CDR3 protein. This sample carries 150,000 to 200,000 distinct CDR3 sequences, approximately 12% of them seen once, and the ten largest clones take 9.5% to 12%. Sequencing input: blood, either unsorted or a sorted T cell fraction (not recorded which). The source is a female donor with ankylosing spondylitis or in good health (not recorded which).

CDR3 region: CAIPSGNTGELFF. In nucleotides, the CDR3 is TGTGCCATCCCTAGCGGGAACACCGGGGAGCTGTTTTTT. This chain links TRBV10-3 with TRBJ2-2, with TRBD2 matching over 7 bases. The V segment lost 8 bases and the J segment 1 base; nucleotides outside the gene matches: 1. This CDR3 region has 13 residues. Germline V lookup: CDR1 ENHRY, CDR2 SYGVKD.

In its sample, this clonotype was seen many times. V usage is TRBV29-1 and J usage is TRBJ1-1; unclear D gene. CDR1 is SQVTM and CDR2 is ANQGSEA in the germline V gene. V lost 7 bases and J lost 5, with 14 bases in between. The CDR3 covers 12 residues. This CDR3 is CSAGEGGTEAFF. The CDR3 DNA follows: TGCAGCGCCGGCGAGGGAGGAACTGAAGCTTTCTTT. Variable domain in full (rest from reference TRBV29-1 and TRBJ1-1): SAVISQKPSRDICQRGTSLTIQCQVDSQVTMMFWYRQQPGQSLTLIATANQGSEATYESGFVIDKFPISRPNLTFSTLTVSNMSPEDSSIYLCSAGEGGTEAFFGQGTRLTVV.

This chain's CDR3 is CASSIFLGIGDTQYF. The CDR3 nucleotides read TGCGCCAGCAGCATTTTCCTGGGGATCGGGGATACGCAGTATTTT. The chain is built from TRBV5-1 and TRBJ2-3; D remains ambiguous. From germline, CDR1 is SGHRS and CDR2 YFSETQ. V was cut by 4 bases and J by 6 bases, with 18 bases left in between. The CDR3 totals 15 residues. The variable domain in full, completed from reference TRBV5-1 and TRBJ2-3, reads KAGVTQTPRYLIKTRGQQVTLSCSPISGHRSVSWYQQTPGQGLQFLFEYFSETQRNKGNFPGRFSGRQFSNSRSEMNVSTLELGDSALYLCASSIFLGIGDTQYFGPGTRLTVL.

V is TRBV12-3 or TRBV12-4 and J is TRBJ1-1; 9 nucleotides line up with TRBD1. The V and J ends lost 3 bases and 4 bases, in that order; junction bases with no gene match: 6. The length of the CDR3 is 15 residues. CDR3 protein: CASSFSGTGSTEAFF. The CDR3 DNA follows: TGTGCCAGCAGTTTTTCCGGGACAGGGAGCACTGAAGCTTTCTTT.

This clonotype was picked up many times. The J gene is TRBJ1-3, the V gene TRBV5-1; D is undetermined. The germline gives CDR1 SGHRS, CDR2 YFSETQ. This CDR3 is built from 16 residues. V lost 4 bases and J 0 bases, leaving 14 bases between the germline ends. The CDR3 region is CASSPRTLDSGNTIYF. The CDR3 nucleotides are TGCGCCAGCAGCCCGAGGACGCTGGACTCTGGAAACACCATATATTTT.

On this clonotype itself: A much larger clone sits a single nucleotide away, making a read error possible. The chain recombines TRBV4-2 with TRBJ2-3; D may correspond to TRBD1 or TRBD2 (6 bases each). Germline V lookup: CDR1 LGHNA, CDR2 YNFKEQ. The CDR3 runs 18 residues. The CDR3 bases are TGTGCCAGCAGCCTACAGGGAGCCTCCGACACTAGCACAGATACGCGGTATTTT. It is translated as CASSLQGASDTSTDTRYF.

Ten or more counts support this clonotype. The CDR3 nucleotides are TGCGCCAGCAGGGCAGCGGGAGGGCCTGGTGAGCAGTTCTTC. This sequence encodes CASRAAGGPGEQFF. V and J are TRBV5-1 and TRBJ2-1, with 10 positions matching TRBD2. The CDR3 sequence is 14 residues long. The V gene end was trimmed by 5 bases and the J gene end by 9 bases; junction bases not matched to a gene: 8. Germline lookup yields CDR1 SGHRS and CDR2 YFSETQ.

In its sample, this clonotype was seen many times. This chain joins TRBV15 and TRBJ1-5; D unresolved. Trimming cost V 2 bases and J 9 bases, with 8 bases left between them. Germline CDR1 LNHNV, CDR2 YYDKDF (reference sequence). The CDR3 sequence is 12 residues long. CDR3 residues: CATSRLDLPQHF. DNA for the CDR3: TGTGCCACCAGCAGATTAGATCTGCCCCAGCATTTT.

This clonotype was recorded at least ten times. This chain links TRBV20-1 with TRBJ1-5; D call uncertain. The V end lost 3 bases, the J end lost 0 bases, and 12 bases lay between the germline ends. From germline, CDR1 is DFQATT and CDR2 SNEGSKA (reference sequence). The CDR3 runs to 15 residues. The CDR3 bases are TGCAGTGCTAGTTACAGAGACTATAGCAATCAGCCCCAGCATTTT. Translated, it gives CSASYRDYSNQPQHF.

Turning to this clonotype: With a much larger clone just one base away, this may be a read error. J is TRBJ1-2 and V is TRBV5-1; D unresolved. The CDR3 extends over 13 amino acids. The germline V gene has CDR1 SGHRS and CDR2 YFSETQ. The CDR3 reads CASSYEANCGYTF. The CDR3 DNA reads as TGCGCCAGCAGCTATGAGGCCAACTGTGGCTACACCTTC.

This clonotype was seen repeatedly, ten times or more. The CDR3 loop reads CATSDLGGNQPQHF. CDR3 coding DNA: TGTGCCACCAGTGATTTGGGTGGGAATCAGCCCCAGCATTTT. The rearrangement links TRBV24-1 to TRBJ1-5; no clear D. This CDR3 contains 14 residues. Trimming stripped 0 bases from V and 4 bases from J, with 6 bases between. The germline CDR1 and CDR2 sequences are KGHDR and SFDVKD.

This clonotype came up many times. The V gene is TRBV20-1, the J gene TRBJ2-2, with 12 bases matching TRBD2. J was trimmed by 2 bases and V by 3 bases; bases with no gene match: 1. CDR1 DFQATT and CDR2 SNEGSKA come from the germline V gene (reference sequence). There are 15 residues in the CDR3. The CDR3 here is CSARTSGGNTGELFF. The CDR3 region has the DNA TGCAGTGCTAGGACTAGCGGGGGAAACACCGGGGAGCTGTTTTTT.

Many counts were recorded for this clonotype. CDR3 bases: TGCAGCGTTGAAGCAGGGACCGGCTATGGCTACACCTTC. Its protein is CSVEAGTGYGYTF. This sequence joins TRBV29-1 and TRBJ1-2, with D possibly TRBD1 on 5 matching bases. This CDR3 contains 13 residues. Trimming removed 1 base from V and 4 bases from J, with 10 bases in between. Germline CDR1 reads SQVTM; CDR2 reads ANQGSEA.

This clonotype was counted at least ten times. The chain has TRBV5-1 and TRBJ1-1; no firm D call. The germline CDR1 and CDR2 sequences are SGHRS and YFSETQ. The CDR3 has 14 amino acids. Trimming removed 5 bases from V and 0 bases from J, with 11 bases in between. This chain's CDR3 is CASRISTMNTEAFF. CDR3 coding DNA: TGCGCCAGCAGGATATCAACCATGAACACTGAAGCTTTCTTT.

This clonotype was found many times. V usage is TRBV25-1 and J usage is TRBJ1-1; 9 bases are shared with TRBD1. J was trimmed by 9 bases and V by 4 bases; bases with no gene match: 3. Germline assignment: CDR1 MGHDK and CDR2 SYGVNS. The CDR3 consists of 12 residues. The CDR3 DNA reads TGTGCCAGCAGTGGAGGACAGGGGAAAGCTTTCTTT. Encoded protein: CASSGGQGKAFF.

This sequence joins TRBV6-1 and TRBJ2-3; no clear D. Looked up from germline, CDR1 is MNHNS and CDR2 is SASEGT. The germline V and J ends were trimmed by 8 bases and 1 base, with 16 bases remaining between them. The CDR3 runs to 15 residues. CDR3 nucleotides: TGTGCCAGCCTTCGCCGGCCGATGGGCACAGATACGCAGTATTTT. Its protein is CASLRRPMGTDTQYF.

The CDR3 nucleotides read TGTGCCAGCAGCGGGGGGGACAGCGAGCAGTACTTC. Translated: CASSGGDSEQYF. This chain joins TRBV7-8 and TRBJ2-7; TRBD1 or TRBD2 may be the D gene (7 bases each). V lost 5 bases, J lost 6 bases, and 11 bases lay in between. The CDR3 covers 12 residues. Germline CDR1 and CDR2: SGHVS and FQNEAQ. The complete variable domain, with remaining parts taken from reference TRBV7-8 and TRBJ2-7, reads GAGVSQSPRYKVAKRGQDVALRCDPISGHVSLFWYQQALGQGPEFLTYFQNEAQLDKSGLPSDRFFAERPEGSVSTLKIQRTQQEDSAVYLCASSGGDSEQYFGPGTRLTVT.

This clonotype was counted ten times or more. V and J are TRBV7-8 and TRBJ2-5; either TRBD1 or TRBD2 may supply D (5 bases each). This CDR3 has 18 residues. The V and J ends lost 0 bases and 3 bases respectively, with 20 bases between them. Germline-derived CDR1 and CDR2 are SGHVS and FQNEAQ. CDR3: CASSLAGVLTRMKETQYF. The CDR3 coding sequence is TGTGCCAGCAGCTTAGCGGGGGTATTAACTAGAATGAAAGAGACCCAGTACTTC.

To note about this clonotype: A read error may explain this, as a much larger clone is one base away. The rearrangement joins TRBV12-3 or TRBV12-4 to TRBJ1-1, with D possibly TRBD1 on 5 matching bases. The CDR3 has 14 amino acids. The CDR3 protein is CASSSWGGNSEAFF. In DNA form, the CDR3 reads TGTGCCAGCAGTTCCTGGGGGGGGAACTCTGAAGCTTTCTTT.

This clonotype came up many times. The chain carries TRBV7-2 and TRBJ1-1; no clear D gene. V gave up 5 bases and J gave up 3 bases, with 13 bases separating them. This CDR3 region has 14 residues. The germline CDR1 and CDR2 sequences are SGHTA and FQGNSA. CDR3 nucleotides: TGTGCCAGCAGCGGGAGGATGGGCCACACTGAAGCTTTCTTT. This sequence encodes CASSGRMGHTEAFF.

Of note for this clonotype: A much more abundant neighbour one base away suggests this may be a read error. The V call is TRBV12-3 or TRBV12-4, the J call TRBJ2-3, with 8 bases fitting TRBD1. The CDR3 runs 15 residues. CDR3: CVSSLGQGTTDTQYF. In nucleotides, the CDR3 is TGTGTCAGCAGTTTAGGACAGGGAACGACAGATACGCAGTATTTT.

In its sample, this clonotype was seen many times. V and J are TRBV7-2 and TRBJ2-3; D is uncertain. V was pared by 4 bases and J by 2 bases, with 7 bases between. This CDR3 is built from 13 residues. Germline assignment: CDR1 SGHTA and CDR2 FQGNSA. The CDR3 reads CASSSPPTDTQYF. The CDR3 bases are TGTGCCAGCAGCTCGCCCCCCACAGATACGCAGTATTTT.

On this clonotype: A read error may explain this, as a much larger clone is one base away. This rearrangement joins TRBV6-2 or TRBV6-3 to TRBJ1-1; D is undetermined. The CDR3 length is 14 residues. Trimming cost V 4 bases and J 6 bases, with 15 bases left between them. Germline V CDR1 and CDR2: MNHEY, SVGEGT. The CDR3 spells CASSFGRVDAEAFF. As DNA, the CDR3 is TGTGCCAGCAGTTTCGGGAGGGTAGACGCTGAAGCTTTCTTT.

This clonotype has a count of ten or more. The chain has TRBV12-3 or TRBV12-4 and TRBJ2-6; no clear D. The CDR3 sequence is 14 residues long. V lost 3 bases to trimming and J lost 1 base, with 4 bases between them. The CDR3 is CASSFGSGANVLTF. The DNA of the CDR3 is TGTGCCAGCAGTTTTGGGTCTGGGGCCAACGTCCTGACTTTC.

This clonotype was picked up many times. This chain uses TRBV6-1 with TRBJ2-2, with 7 nucleotides matching TRBD2. CDR3 size: 15 residues. The germline CDR1 and CDR2 sequences are MNHNS and SASEGT. V shed 6 bases, J shed 4 bases, and the junction held 8 bases outside the gene matches. DNA of the CDR3: TGTGCCAGCAGCTTGCGGGGGAACCCCACCGGGGAGCTGTTTTTT. Translated: CASSLRGNPTGELFF.

About this clonotype itself: Given a much more abundant clone one base away, this may be a read error. Here the CDR3 DNA reads TGTGCCAGCAGCTCAGGGGTGATGGCGGGCTACTCCTACAATGATCAGTTCTTC. Its translation is CASSSGVMAGYSYNDQFF. The rearrangement links TRBV11-1 to TRBJ2-1; tentative D call: TRBD1 (6 bases). This CDR3 is built from 18 residues. Germline loops: CDR1 SGHAT, CDR2 FQDESV (reference sequence).

This clonotype was counted many times. The gene calls are TRBV12-3 or TRBV12-4 and TRBJ1-2, with 7 positions matching TRBD1. This CDR3 spans 12 amino acids. The V and J ends lost 6 bases and 8 bases, in that order; junction bases with no gene match: 6. The CDR3 spells CASSLQGVGYTF. The CDR3 DNA reads TGTGCCAGCAGCTTGCAGGGGGTCGGCTACACCTTC.

This clonotype was picked up many times. CDR3 residues: CASSVDGASYEQYF. CDR3 coding DNA: TGTGCCAGCAGTGTAGACGGAGCTTCCTACGAGCAGTACTTC. The rearrangement uses TRBV6-1 and TRBJ2-7; D gene unclear. Germline V gene data show CDR1 as MNHNS and CDR2 as SASEGT. CDR3 size: 14 residues. V dropped 4 bases and J dropped 1 base, with 11 bases sitting between them.

This clonotype was counted ten times or more. This rearrangement joins TRBV27 to TRBJ1-5; TRBD1 might be the D (6 bases). Deletions cut 2 bases from V and 7 bases from J, with 18 bases between. The germline gives CDR1 MNHEY, CDR2 SMNVEV (reference sequence). The CDR3 is made up of 16 amino acids. The CDR3 DNA sequence: TGTGCCAGCAGTTTAGCGGGGTTGGGGGCATCGCAGCCCCAGCATTTT. It codes for CASSLAGLGASQPQHF.